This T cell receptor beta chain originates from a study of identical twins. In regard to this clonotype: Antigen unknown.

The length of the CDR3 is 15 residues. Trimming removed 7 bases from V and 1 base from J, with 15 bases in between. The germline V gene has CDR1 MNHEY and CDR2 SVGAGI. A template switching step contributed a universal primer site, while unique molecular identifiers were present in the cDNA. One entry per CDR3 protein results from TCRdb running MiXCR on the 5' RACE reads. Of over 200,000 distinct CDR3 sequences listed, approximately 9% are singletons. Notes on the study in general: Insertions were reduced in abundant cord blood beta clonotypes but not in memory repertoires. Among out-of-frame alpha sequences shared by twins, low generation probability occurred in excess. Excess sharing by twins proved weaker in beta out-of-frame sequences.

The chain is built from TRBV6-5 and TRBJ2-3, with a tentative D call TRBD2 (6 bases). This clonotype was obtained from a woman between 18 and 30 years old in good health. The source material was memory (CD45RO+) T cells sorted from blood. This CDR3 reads CASKFRGIGTDTQYF. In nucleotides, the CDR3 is TGTGCCAGCAAGTTCCGGGGGATTGGCACAGATACGCAGTATTTT.